This TCR beta chain stems from a study of T cell changes during pregnancy in multiple sclerosis. Sequenced by immunoSEQ multiplex PCR; TCRdb stores in-frame clones only, minus some. The sample shows tens of thousands of clones, around 92% of them seen only once. V was clipped by 7 bases and J by 6 bases, with 22 bases between them. CDR1 and CDR2 (germline): MNHEY, SVGAGI. The CDR3 covers 15 residues. The sequence was obtained from a female donor in good health, enrolled as a control in a pregnancy study. The chain uses TRBV6-5 and TRBJ2-7, with D possibly matching TRBD1 (6 bases). The sequencing here drew on peripheral blood, taken in the third trimester of pregnancy. The CDR3 DNA is TGTGCCAGCACTACAAAGGACAGTCTCGTGCGCGAGCAGTACTTC. Translated: CASTTKDSLVREQYF.